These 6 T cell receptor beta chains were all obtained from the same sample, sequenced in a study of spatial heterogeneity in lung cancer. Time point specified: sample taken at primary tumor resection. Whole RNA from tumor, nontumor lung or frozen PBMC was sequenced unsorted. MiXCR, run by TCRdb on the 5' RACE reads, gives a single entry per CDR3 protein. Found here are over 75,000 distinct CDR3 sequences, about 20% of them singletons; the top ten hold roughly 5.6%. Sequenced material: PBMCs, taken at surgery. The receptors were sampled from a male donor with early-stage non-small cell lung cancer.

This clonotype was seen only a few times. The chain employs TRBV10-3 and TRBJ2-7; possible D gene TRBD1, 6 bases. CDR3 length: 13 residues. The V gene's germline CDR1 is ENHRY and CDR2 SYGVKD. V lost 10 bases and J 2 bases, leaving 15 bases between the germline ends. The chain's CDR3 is CASKQGDTYEQYF. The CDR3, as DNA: TGTGCCAGTAAACAGGGAGACACCTACGAGCAGTACTTC.

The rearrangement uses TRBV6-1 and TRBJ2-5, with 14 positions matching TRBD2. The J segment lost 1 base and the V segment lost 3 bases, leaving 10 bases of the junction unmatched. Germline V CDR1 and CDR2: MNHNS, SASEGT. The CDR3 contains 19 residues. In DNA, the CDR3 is TGTGCCAGCAGTGACACCCCCAGGACTAGCGGGAGGACCCAAGAGACCCAGTACTTC. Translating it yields CASSDTPRTSGRTQETQYF.

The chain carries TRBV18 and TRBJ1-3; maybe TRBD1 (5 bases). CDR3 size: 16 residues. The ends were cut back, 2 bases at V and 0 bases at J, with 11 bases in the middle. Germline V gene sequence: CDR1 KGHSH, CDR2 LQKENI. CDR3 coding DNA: TGTGCCAGCTCACCATGGGACTCGAGCTCTGGAAACACCATATATTTT. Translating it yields CASSPWDSSSGNTIYF. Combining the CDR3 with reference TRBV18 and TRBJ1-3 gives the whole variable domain NAGVMQNPRHLVRRRGQEARLRCSPMKGHSHVYWYRQLPEEGLKFMVYLQKENIIDESGMPKERFSAEFPKEGPSILRIQQVVRGDSAAYFCASSPWDSSSGNTIYFGEGSWLTVV.

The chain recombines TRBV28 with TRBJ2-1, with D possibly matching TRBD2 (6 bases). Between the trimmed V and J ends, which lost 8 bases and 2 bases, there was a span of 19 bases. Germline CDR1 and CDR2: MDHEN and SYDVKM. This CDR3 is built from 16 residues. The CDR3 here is CASSVRSGGAYNEQFF. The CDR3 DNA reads TGTGCCAGCTCCGTTCGGTCCGGGGGAGCCTACAATGAGCAGTTCTTC.

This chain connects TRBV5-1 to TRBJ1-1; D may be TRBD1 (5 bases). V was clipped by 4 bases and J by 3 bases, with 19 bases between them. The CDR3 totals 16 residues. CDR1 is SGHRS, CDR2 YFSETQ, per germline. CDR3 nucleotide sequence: TGCGCCAGCAGCGAAGGCGGATTGGGGGTTGACACTGAAGCTTTCTTT. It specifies CASSEGGLGVDTEAFF.

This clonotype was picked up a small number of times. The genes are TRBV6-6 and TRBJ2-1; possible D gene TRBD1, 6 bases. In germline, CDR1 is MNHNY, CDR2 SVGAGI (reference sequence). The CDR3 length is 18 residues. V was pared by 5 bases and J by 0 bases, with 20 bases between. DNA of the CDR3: TGTGCCAGCAGTGGCTTCCGGGACACCAAGAGCTCCTACAATGAGCAGTTCTTC. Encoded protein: CASSGFRDTKSSYNEQFF.